The present T cell receptor (beta chain) was sequenced within a study of human T cells and chemical hapten exposure. Study results and caveats: The immune response of these alopecia patients might not match healthy individuals'.

J lost 4 bases, V lost 8 bases, and 10 bases had no gene match. CDR1 is MNHEY and CDR2 is SVGEGT in the germline V gene. This CDR3 spans 14 amino acids. This clonotype was seen repeatedly, ten times or more. Antigen unknown. This sample's time point: patch test 2, 6 weeks after DPC sensitization. Treatment here: therapeutic diphenylcyclopropenone sensitization with weekly scalp DPC. Patches went on only after blood had been drawn each time. During construction of the library, unique molecular identifiers were attached to individual cDNA molecules for quantitative, reproducible TCR counting. Each CDR3 protein is one row after TCRdb ran MiXCR on the RACE reads. The sample shows roughly 140,000 distinct CDR3 sequences, approximately 10% of them seen only once.

The rearrangement joins TRBV6-2 or TRBV6-3 to TRBJ1-2; 7 nucleotides line up with TRBD1. The clonotype was recovered from a woman aged 50 to 65 with alopecia areata. Some clones in this sample may be carry-over from other donors' samples. Specimen: whole blood, collected in connection with sensitization to the hapten diphenylcyclopropenone (DPC). CDR3: CASGRRTGRYGYTF. DNA for the CDR3: TGTGCCAGCGGAAGGAGGACAGGTCGCTATGGCTACACCTTC.